One TCR beta chain is described in this entry. In the PCR, 60 Vbeta and 13 Jbeta primers were used. Sequenced by immunoSEQ multiplex PCR; TCRdb stores in-frame clones only, minus some. Of more than 85,000 clones in the sample, roughly 83% are singletons; the top ten hold under 5%. The data were obtained in a study of cytomegalovirus exposure and HLA in healthy donors. Overall study: The Caucasian-associated ancestry cluster held 80% to 90% of 300 to 450 genotyped donors.

This TCR came from a female donor in good health and CMV-seropositive. Sequencing was performed on PBMCs.

The CDR3 DNA sequence: TGCGCCAGCAGTGATCTCCGGGCAGGGGAAAGGGAGCAGTACTTC. Translating gives CASSDLRAGEREQYF. The chain uses TRBV10-1 and TRBJ2-7; maybe TRBD1 (6 bases). V dropped 3 bases and J dropped 7 bases, with 19 bases sitting between them. Germline assignment: CDR1 WNHNN and CDR2 SYGVQD (reference sequence). This CDR3 has 15 residues.